Shown below are 20 T cell receptor beta chains from a single sample sequenced in a study of blood T cell dynamics during melanoma immunotherapy. Using immunoSEQ multiplex PCR, the repertoire was profiled, and TCRdb retains in-frame clones only, with some absent. Among some 14,000 clones listed, around 90% were seen once. Time point: pre-treatment baseline. This sample comprised effector memory CD8+ T cells from blood, obtained from a patient treated with checkpoint blockade. These receptors all stem from a human donor with melanoma.

The rearrangement uses TRBV7-9 and TRBJ2-7; D is uncertain. Germline CDR1 is SEHNR and CDR2 is FQNEAQ (reference sequence). V was trimmed by 4 bases and J by 2 bases, leaving 3 bases between them. There are 11 residues in the CDR3. CDR3 loop: CASSSPYEQYF. The CDR3 region has the DNA TGTGCCAGCAGCTCCCCCTACGAGCAGTACTTC.

The chain has TRBV4-1 and TRBJ1-1; unclear D gene. Trimming took off 4 bases at V and 2 bases at J, with 11 bases between the two ends. The CDR3 runs 14 residues. The germline gives CDR1 MGHRA, CDR2 YSYEKL. This chain's CDR3 is CASSPYGRNTEAFF. The CDR3 coding sequence is TGCGCCAGCAGCCCGTATGGCAGAAACACTGAAGCTTTCTTT.

This chain joins TRBV10-2 and TRBJ1-1; no reliable D call. The CDR3 extends over 11 amino acids. In germline, CDR1 is WSHSY, CDR2 SAAADI. V lost 6 bases and J 6 bases, leaving 8 bases between the germline ends. The chain's CDR3 is CASRGMAEAFF. The CDR3 bases are TGCGCCAGCAGGGGGATGGCTGAAGCTTTCTTT.

A single count supports this clone. V usage is TRBV6-5 and J usage is TRBJ1-1; D is possibly TRBD1 (6 bases). V was pared by 7 bases and J by 4 bases, with 16 bases between. The CDR3 runs 14 residues. CDR1 is MNHEY and CDR2 is SVGAGI in the germline V gene. This CDR3 is CASNPGGAGTEAFF. CDR3 coding DNA: TGTGCCAGCAACCCTGGGGGGGCAGGCACTGAAGCTTTCTTT.

The V gene is TRBV7-2, the J gene TRBJ2-1, with a possible D match to TRBD2 (5 bases). V lost 3 bases to trimming and J lost 4 bases, with 13 bases between them. This CDR3 contains 15 residues. Germline V gene data show CDR1 as SGHTA and CDR2 as FQGNSA. The CDR3 protein is CASSFLNGVYNEQFF. As DNA, the CDR3 is TGTGCCAGCAGCTTTCTGAACGGGGTTTACAATGAGCAGTTCTTC.

The gene calls are TRBV4-3 and TRBJ1-1; D might be TRBD1 (5 bases). Per the germline V gene, CDR1 is LGHNA and CDR2 is YSLEER. Trimming shortened V by 0 bases and J by 2 bases, and 19 bases separated the two germline ends. This CDR3 is built from 18 residues. The CDR3 nucleotides are TGCGCCAGCAGCCAAGATATTAAGCCCGGGACGGTCAACACTGAAGCTTTCTTT. It specifies CASSQDIKPGTVNTEAFF.

V is TRBV6-5 and J is TRBJ2-1; D is ambiguous. Deletions cut 0 bases from V and 7 bases from J, with 10 bases between. The CDR3 is 14 residues long. Germline values: CDR1 MNHEY, CDR2 SVGAGI. In DNA, the CDR3 is TGTGCCAGCAGTTACTCGGCCCCACGGAATGAGCAGTTCTTC. This codes for CASSYSAPRNEQFF.

The rearrangement joins TRBV10-2 to TRBJ2-7; perhaps TRBD1 as D (6 bases). There are 13 residues in the CDR3. V dropped 2 bases and J dropped 5 bases, with 10 bases sitting between them. Per the germline V gene, CDR1 is WSHSY and CDR2 is SAAADI. CDR3 sequence reads: CASSESRGDEQYF. Written as DNA, the CDR3 is TGCGCCAGCAGTGAGAGCAGGGGAGACGAGCAGTACTTC.

This clone was counted once. The chain uses TRBV7-6 and TRBJ2-6; 8 positions match TRBD1. This CDR3 spans 18 amino acids. Trimming at V came to 4 bases and at J to 0 bases, leaving 8 bases not matched to a gene. Germline CDR1 reads SGHVS; CDR2 reads FNYEAQ. The CDR3 loop reads CASSSPGQDFSGANVLTF. CDR3 nucleotide sequence: TGTGCCAGCAGCTCCCCGGGACAGGACTTCTCTGGGGCCAACGTCCTGACTTTC. Looking up the rest from reference TRBV7-6 and TRBJ2-6 gives the full variable domain: GAGVSQSPRYKVTKRGQDVALRCDPISGHVSLYWYRQALGQGPEFLTYFNYEAQQDKSGLPNDRFSAERPEGSISTLTIQRTEQRDSAMYRCASSSPGQDFSGANVLTFGAGSRLTVL.

The chain is built from TRBV11-2 and TRBJ2-5; TRBD1 agrees at 9 bases. Trimming at V came to 4 bases and at J to 2 bases, leaving 8 bases not matched to a gene. The CDR3 extends over 16 amino acids. Germline V lookup: CDR1 SGHAT, CDR2 FQNNGV. The CDR3 protein is CASSSGTGFRQETQYF. The CDR3 DNA reads TGTGCCAGCAGCTCCGGGACAGGGTTCCGGCAAGAGACCCAGTACTTC.

This clone was counted a single time. The rearrangement joins TRBV30 to TRBJ1-2; TRBD1 agrees at 8 bases. Germline CDR1 GTSNPN, CDR2 SVGIG (reference sequence). The CDR3 has 15 amino acids. V lost 0 bases, J lost 1 base, and 4 bases stayed unmatched. CDR3 amino acids: CAWSVPDRVNYGYTF. DNA of the CDR3: TGTGCCTGGAGTGTACCGGACAGGGTTAACTATGGCTACACCTTC.

This chain connects TRBV21-1 to TRBJ2-7; the table's TRBD1 call for D was not verified on the DNA. TRBV21-1 is termed a pseudogene. The CDR3 is 20 residues long. The CDR3 DNA is TGTGCCAGCAGCAAAGCGCGTGGAACACAGCCCCATGGGGGCAACTACGAGCAGTACTTC. It encodes CASSKARGTQPHGGNYEQYF.

V and J are TRBV29-1 and TRBJ1-1; a weak D match, TRBD1 (6 bases). The CDR3 loop spans 12 amino acids. V gave up 7 bases and J gave up 5 bases, with 14 bases separating them. Germline lookup yields CDR1 SQVTM and CDR2 ANQGSEA. As DNA, the CDR3 is TGCAGCGGGGTACAGGGCATAACTGAAGCTTTCTTT. Translation gives CSGVQGITEAFF.

V is TRBV9 and J is TRBJ2-7; D call uncertain. Germline-derived CDR1 and CDR2 are SGDLS and YYNGEE. Between the trimmed V and J ends, which lost 1 base and 3 bases, there was a span of 11 bases. The CDR3 runs 14 residues. The CDR3 spells CASSVWEQSYEQYF. In nucleotides, the CDR3 is TGTGCCAGCAGCGTATGGGAACAGAGCTACGAGCAGTACTTC.

This rearrangement joins TRBV7-9 to TRBJ2-1; 10 bases agree with TRBD2. The V segment lost 4 bases and the J segment 5 bases; nucleotides outside the gene matches: 2. CDR3 length: 14 amino acids. The germline V gene has CDR1 SEHNR and CDR2 FQNEAQ (reference sequence). In nucleotides, the CDR3 is TGTGCCAGCAGCTCACTAGCGGGGAACAATGAGCAGTTCTTC. Its translation: CASSSLAGNNEQFF.

The rearrangement joins TRBV11-2 to TRBJ2-7, with a tentative D call TRBD2 (5 bases). Trimming shortened V by 4 bases and J by 1 base, and 17 bases separated the two germline ends. The length of the CDR3 is 16 residues. Germline CDR1 reads SGHAT; CDR2 reads FQNNGV. The CDR3, as DNA: TGTGCCAGCAGCTCAGCCCCTCGCAGCGGATCCTACGAGCAGTACTTC. It codes for CASSSAPRSGSYEQYF.

The chain joins TRBV7-2 to TRBJ2-7, with D unclear. The length of the CDR3 is 12 residues. V was shortened by 5 bases and J by 4 bases, with 9 bases between the two germline ends. Germline V gives CDR1 SGHTA, CDR2 FQGNSA. In nucleotides, the CDR3 is TGTGCCAGCAGCCCGACTGAATACGAGCAGTACTTC. It yields the protein CASSPTEYEQYF.

The chain couples TRBV19 to TRBJ1-5; possible D gene TRBD1, 6 bases. Trimming removed 10 bases from V and 0 bases from J, with 19 bases in between. The CDR3 spans 16 residues. The germline V gene has CDR1 LNHDA and CDR2 SQIVND (reference sequence). CDR3: CATLDSLDDSNQPQHF. In nucleotides, the CDR3 is TGTGCCACCCTGGACAGCCTAGACGATAGCAATCAGCCCCAGCATTTT.

This clone was seen a few times. The rearrangement joins TRBV6-6 to TRBJ2-7, with D uncertain. This CDR3 region has 15 residues. The germline V gene has CDR1 MNHNY and CDR2 SVGAGI (reference sequence). Between the trimmed V and J ends, which lost 0 bases and 1 base, there was a span of 10 bases. In nucleotides, the CDR3 is TGTGCCAGCAGTTACTCCGCACCCTCTTCCTACGAGCAGTACTTC. This gives the protein CASSYSAPSSYEQYF.

The rearrangement uses TRBV19 and TRBJ2-7; tentatively, D is TRBD1 (6 bases). The V gene lost 5 bases and the J gene lost 6 bases, with 17 bases spanning the gap. This CDR3 is built from 14 residues. Germline V gene lookup returns CDR1 LNHDA and CDR2 SQIVND (reference sequence). CDR3 residues: CASSFSRGWIEQYF. The CDR3 DNA follows: TGTGCCAGTAGTTTCTCCAGGGGATGGATCGAGCAGTACTTC.